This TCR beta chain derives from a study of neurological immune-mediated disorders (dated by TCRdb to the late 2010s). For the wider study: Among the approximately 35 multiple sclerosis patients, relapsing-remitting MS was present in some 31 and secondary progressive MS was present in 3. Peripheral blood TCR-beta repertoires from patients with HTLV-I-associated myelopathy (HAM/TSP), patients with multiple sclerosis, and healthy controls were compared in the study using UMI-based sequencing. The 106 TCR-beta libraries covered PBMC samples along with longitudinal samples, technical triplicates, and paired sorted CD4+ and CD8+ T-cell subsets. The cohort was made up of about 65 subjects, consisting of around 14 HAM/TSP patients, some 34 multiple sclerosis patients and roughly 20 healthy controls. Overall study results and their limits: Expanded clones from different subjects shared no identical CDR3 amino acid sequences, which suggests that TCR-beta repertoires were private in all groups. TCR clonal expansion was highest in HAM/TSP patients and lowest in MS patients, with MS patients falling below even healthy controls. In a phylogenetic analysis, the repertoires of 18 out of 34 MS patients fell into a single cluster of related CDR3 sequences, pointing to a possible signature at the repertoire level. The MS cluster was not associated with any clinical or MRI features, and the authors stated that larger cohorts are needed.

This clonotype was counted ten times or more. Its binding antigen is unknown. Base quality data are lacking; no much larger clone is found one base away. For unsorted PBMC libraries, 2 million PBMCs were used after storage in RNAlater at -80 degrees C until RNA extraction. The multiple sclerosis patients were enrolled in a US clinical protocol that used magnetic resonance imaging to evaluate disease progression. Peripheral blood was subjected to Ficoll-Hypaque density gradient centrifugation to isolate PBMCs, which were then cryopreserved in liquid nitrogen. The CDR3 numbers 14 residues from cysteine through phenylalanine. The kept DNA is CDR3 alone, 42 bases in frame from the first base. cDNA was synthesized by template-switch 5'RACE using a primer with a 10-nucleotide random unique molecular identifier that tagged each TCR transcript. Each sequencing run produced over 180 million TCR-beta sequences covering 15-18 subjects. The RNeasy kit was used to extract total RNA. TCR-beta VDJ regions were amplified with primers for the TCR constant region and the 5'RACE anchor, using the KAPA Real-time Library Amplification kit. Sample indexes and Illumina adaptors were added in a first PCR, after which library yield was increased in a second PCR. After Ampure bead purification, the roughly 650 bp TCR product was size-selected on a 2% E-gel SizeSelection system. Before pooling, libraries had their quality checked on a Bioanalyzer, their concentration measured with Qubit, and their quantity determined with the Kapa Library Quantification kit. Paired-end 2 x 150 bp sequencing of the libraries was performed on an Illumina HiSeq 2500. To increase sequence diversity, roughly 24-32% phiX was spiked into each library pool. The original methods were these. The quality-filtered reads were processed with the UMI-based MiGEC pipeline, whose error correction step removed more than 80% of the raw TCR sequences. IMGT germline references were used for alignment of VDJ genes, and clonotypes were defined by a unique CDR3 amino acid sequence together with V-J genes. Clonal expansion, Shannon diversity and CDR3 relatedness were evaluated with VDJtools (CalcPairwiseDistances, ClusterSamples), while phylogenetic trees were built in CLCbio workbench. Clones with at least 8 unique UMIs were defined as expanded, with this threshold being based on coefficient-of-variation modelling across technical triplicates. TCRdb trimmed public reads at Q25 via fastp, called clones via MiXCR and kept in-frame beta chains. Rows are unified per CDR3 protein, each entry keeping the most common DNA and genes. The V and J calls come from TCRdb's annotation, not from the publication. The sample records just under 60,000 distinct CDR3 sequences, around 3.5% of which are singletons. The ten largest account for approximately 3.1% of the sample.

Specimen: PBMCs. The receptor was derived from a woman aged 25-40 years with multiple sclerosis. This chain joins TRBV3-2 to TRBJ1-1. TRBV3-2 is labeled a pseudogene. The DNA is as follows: TGTGCCAGCAGCCTATTTTGGGGAGGCCCTGAAGCTTTCTTT. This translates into CASSLFWGGPEAFF.